The clone carrying this TCR beta chain was seen a few times. Its target is not known. TCRdb analysed the RT-PCR reads with MiXCR anew, one entry per CDR3 protein. This sample has hundreds of thousands of distinct CDR3 sequences, with approximately 15% found just once. V gave up 4 bases and J gave up 3 bases, with 8 bases separating them. The CDR3 has 12 amino acids. CDR1 is DFQATT, CDR2 SNEGSKA, per germline (reference sequence). This sample was included in a study of response to subunit inactivated influenza vaccine. Study conclusions and caveats: T cells newly recruited by each seasonal influenza vaccination are few, the authors suggested.

This rearrangement joins TRBV20-1 to TRBJ2-3; perhaps TRBD2 as D (5 bases). Sequencing was performed on PBMCs from blood, taken around two weeks before vaccination. The sequence derives from a man between 45 and 60 years old who received an inactivated influenza vaccine. CDR3 loop: CSAKRQTDTQYF. The DNA of the CDR3 is TGCAGTGCTAAGCGGCAGACAGATACGCAGTATTTT.